This TCR beta chain was retrieved from a study of identical twins (dated by TCRdb to about 2016). A note on the overall study: TCR alpha and beta repertoires from monozygotic twins, unrelated adults of various ages and cord blood were deep-sequenced to test whether fetal clonotypes persist. Replicate twin experiments were performed at different times using different library preparation protocols to rule out contamination. General findings and caveats noted by the study authors: In monozygotic twins, recombination models systematically underestimated out-of-frame TCR alpha sharing, but the models matched the sharing seen between unrelated individuals. In beta out-of-frame sequences, excess twin sharing was weaker, because having fewer shared sequences lowered the signal-to-noise ratio. Invariant T cells such as MAIT and iNKT could partly confound zero-insertion analyses, though diverse VJ usage argued against this for most clonotypes. Because the same donors could not be followed over many years, the conclusions depended on cross-sectional statistical analysis. Abundant cord blood beta clonotypes carried fewer insertions; young adult naive repertoires showed a weaker similar trend, while memory repertoires showed none. Out-of-frame TCR alpha sequences shared between twins showed an excess of low generation-probability sequences compared with coincidental sharing between unrelated individuals.

The library was made by 5' RACE. Sequenced on an Illumina HiSeq 2000. Template switching added a universal primer binding site, and the final cDNA carried a unique molecular identifier that allowed TCR cDNA molecules to be counted accurately. Specific primers in the conserved constant-segment region were used to synthesize first-strand cDNA for TCR alpha and beta chains. To control for contamination, every cDNA library was double barcoded, receiving both a SMART-Mk sample barcode and Illumina barcodes. Two successive PCR steps introduced TruSeq adapter sequences along with Illumina sample barcodes. The TCR alpha and beta cDNA libraries were sequenced on the Illumina HiSeq platform using custom primers. The authors' pipeline ran thus. MiGEC was used to process raw reads and extract unique molecular identifiers, and MiXCR was used to find CDR3 positions. For each individual, recombination models were inferred using an EM algorithm with the repgenHMM and IGoR tools. Shared clonotype analysis was performed with the tcR package in R, normalizing sharing by the product of cloneset sizes. To study raw recombination without the effects of thymic and clonal selection, out-of-frame nonproductive sequences were analyzed. TCRdb reprocessing: public reads trimmed at Q25 with fastp, clones called with MiXCR, in-frame beta chains kept. Rows matching on CDR3 protein sequence are summarized as one entry with the most common DNA and genes. Clone size and V and J calls follow TCRdb, not the original study. This sample lists some 630,000 distinct CDR3 sequences; about 7.6% were detected once. Of the sample, roughly 1.5% is held by the ten largest clones.

Every donor in the study was a healthy Caucasian. The twin cohort consisted of three pairs of female monozygotic twins, all aged 18 to 29 years. Peripheral blood mononuclear cells were the source from which RNA for the TCR libraries was isolated. This clonotype was counted between two and nine times. The clone's antigen remains unknown. The record has no base qualities; no much larger clone is one base away. CDR1 is given as SGHRS and CDR2 as YFSETQ, both from the germline V gene. The CDR3 numbers 16 residues from cysteine through phenylalanine. Only the CDR3 part of the read is kept: 48 bases, read in frame from the first base. A distance of 14 bases separates the germline ends of V and J, which lose 5 bases and 0 bases respectively. This sample also appeared in a second study, on yellow fever vaccine responses in identical twins. From that second study: According to the authors, the vaccine-induced T cell response in identical twins seemed to be partly convergent and partly specific to each individual. Focusing on identical twins, the study followed the T cell clones that responded to the vaccine, and did so with precision.

Material for sequencing was PBMCs. The receptor comes from a woman younger than 30 in good health. This chain is built from TRBV5-1 and TRBJ2-2, with an unclear D gene assignment. The CDR3 sequence is CASRENSETNTGELFF. The nucleotide sequence reads TGCGCCAGCAGGGAAAACTCGGAAACGAACACCGGGGAGCTGTTTTTT.